The 20 T cell receptor beta chains presented below share a single source sample, sequenced in a study of blood T cells in healthy people across ages. A second PCR, run for about 7 to 11 cycles, used a sample-barcoded 5' primer plus a J-beta primer mix. MiXCR, run by TCRdb on the 5' RACE reads, gives a single entry per CDR3 protein. The repertoire holds roughly 650,000 distinct CDR3 sequences, 32% seen once, with 15% to 19% in the top ten. The sequenced sample was blood. These receptors came from a woman of 80 years or more in good health.

This clonotype was found many times. The CDR3 sequence: CATSDRQGSYGYTF. Here the CDR3 DNA reads TGTGCCACCAGTGACAGACAGGGTTCATACGGCTACACCTTC. The rearrangement joins TRBV24-1 to TRBJ1-2, with 7 positions matching TRBD1. The germline V gene has CDR1 KGHDR and CDR2 SFDVKD. The CDR3 extends over 14 amino acids. Trimming at V came to 4 bases and at J to 8 bases, leaving 9 bases not matched to a gene.

Ten or more counts support this clonotype. The chain links TRBV7-9 to TRBJ2-1, with D maybe TRBD2 (6 bases). V gave up 5 bases and J gave up 10 bases, with 12 bases separating them. The germline V gene encodes CDR1 SEHNR and CDR2 FQNEAQ (reference sequence). The length of the CDR3 is 12 residues. CDR3: CASSMTSREQFF. The CDR3, as DNA: TGTGCCAGCAGCATGACTAGTAGGGAGCAGTTCTTC.

There are many counts of this clonotype. This chain links TRBV5-1 with TRBJ1-4; weak D call: TRBD1 (5 bases). Per the germline V gene, CDR1 is SGHRS and CDR2 is YFSETQ. Trimming removed 0 bases at V and 11 bases at J, with 17 bases between. CDR3 size: 15 residues. The CDR3 here is CASSLDDSVGGKLFF. The CDR3, as DNA: TGCGCCAGCAGCTTGGACGACAGTGTTGGTGGGAAACTGTTTTTT.

This clonotype was counted many times. This chain joins TRBV30 and TRBJ2-5, with D possibly being TRBD2 (6 bases). The CDR3 runs 14 residues. Germline V CDR1 and CDR2: GTSNPN, SVGIG (reference sequence). Trimming took off 3 bases at V and 5 bases at J, with 16 bases between the two ends. In DNA form, the CDR3 reads TGTGCCTGGAGGGGGACTGCTGGGATTGAGACCCAGTACTTC. Translated, it gives CAWRGTAGIETQYF.

Many counts were recorded for this clonotype. The chain couples TRBV7-3 to TRBJ2-3; D may be TRBD2 (5 bases). There are 16 residues in the CDR3. Between the trimmed V and J ends, which lost 2 bases and 2 bases, there was a span of 14 bases. Germline CDR1 and CDR2: SGHTA and FQGTGA. The CDR3 here is CASSLYSGGPTDTQYF. As DNA, the CDR3 is TGTGCCAGCAGCTTATATTCTGGCGGGCCCACAGATACGCAGTATTTT.

Many counts were recorded for this clonotype. This chain uses TRBV4-2 with TRBJ1-2, with D possibly TRBD1 on 5 matching bases. Trimming took 1 base from V and 8 from J, leaving 23 bases between them. Looked up from germline, CDR1 is LGHNA and CDR2 is YNFKEQ. The CDR3 is 17 amino acids. CDR3 loop: CASSQVRWRGEGHGYTF. The CDR3 DNA reads as TGTGCCAGCAGCCAAGTTCGCTGGAGAGGGGAAGGTCACGGCTACACCTTC.

Only a few counts were recorded for this clonotype. V is TRBV6-6 and J is TRBJ2-3, with 8 nucleotides matching TRBD1. The CDR3 runs to 11 residues. Germline V gene lookup returns CDR1 MNHNY and CDR2 SVGAGI (reference sequence). Trimming took 7 bases from V and 8 from J; bases not matched to a gene: 2. CDR3: CASKQGGTQYF. CDR3 DNA: TGTGCCAGCAAACAGGGGGGTACGCAGTATTTT.

The chain recombines TRBV7-2 with TRBJ1-2; 8 bases map to TRBD1. Germline loops: CDR1 SGHTA, CDR2 FQGNSA. The CDR3 has 16 residues. V lost 1 base and J lost 8; bases outside the gene matches: 12. CDR3 protein: CASSLEGTGLTGGYTF. The CDR3 DNA reads TGTGCCAGCAGCTTAGAAGGGACAGGTTTAACGGGAGGCTACACCTTC.

About this clonotype itself: A much bigger clone sits one base away, suggesting this may be a read error. This sequence joins TRBV20-1 and TRBJ2-4, with D possibly matching TRBD2 (7 bases). Judging by the DNA end, TRBJ2-5 fits better; the J call may be wrong. The CDR3 consists of 14 residues. CDR1 is DFQATT, CDR2 SNEGSKA, per germline (reference sequence). CDR3 coding DNA: TGCAGTGCTAGAGATGTTGGGGGGGCAAAGACCCAGTACTTC. Translated, it gives CSARDVGGAKTQYF.

This chain joins TRBV4-1 and TRBJ2-1; 8 bases agree with TRBD2. Trimming at V came to 4 bases and at J to 0 bases, leaving 5 bases not matched to a gene. CDR1 is MGHRA and CDR2 is YSYEKL in the germline V gene. The CDR3 runs to 16 residues. The CDR3 region is CASSRKTSDSYNEQFF. CDR3 DNA sequence: TGCGCCAGCAGCCGCAAGACTAGCGACTCCTACAATGAGCAGTTCTTC.

The table lists this clonotype with many counts. The CDR3 nucleotides read TGCAGTGCACCTAAAGGAGCAACTAATGAAAAACTGTTTTTT. Protein: CSAPKGATNEKLFF. The chain is built from TRBV20-1 and TRBJ1-4; D gene ambiguous. The CDR3 is made up of 14 amino acids. The V end was cut by 6 bases, the J end by 0 bases, with 11 bases between. CDR1 is DFQATT, CDR2 SNEGSKA, per germline (reference sequence).

V gene TRBV6-5 combines with J gene TRBJ1-1; D unclear. CDR1 is MNHEY, CDR2 SVGAGI, per germline. The CDR3 totals 12 residues. Trimming removed 4 bases from V and 10 bases from J, with 13 bases in between. This CDR3 reads CASSSLDGSAFF. For the CDR3, the DNA is TGTGCCAGCAGTTCCTTGGACGGCTCAGCTTTCTTT.

The sample holds a few counts of this clonotype. V is TRBV9 and J is TRBJ1-3; 8 nucleotides align to TRBD1. This CDR3 comprises 17 residues. Germline V lookup: CDR1 SGDLS, CDR2 YYNGEE. V trimming: 4 bases; J trimming: 0 bases; junction bases outside the gene matches: 9. The CDR3 protein is CASSKSPGQDSGNTIYF. The CDR3 DNA follows: TGTGCCAGCAGCAAGTCCCCGGGACAGGACTCTGGAAACACCATATATTTT.

As to this clonotype: A much larger clone sits a single nucleotide away, making a read error possible. The rearrangement joins TRBV29-1 to TRBJ2-7; 10 positions agree with TRBD1. Per germline, CDR1 SQVTM and CDR2 ANQGSEA. The CDR3 covers 13 residues. The ends lost 8 bases at V and 7 bases at J; junction bases unmatched: 11. This CDR3 is CSMGQGTYNEQYF. CDR3 coding DNA: TGCAGCATGGGACAGGGGACATACAATGAGCAGTACTTC.

The chain links TRBV7-8 to TRBJ1-5, with a tentative D call TRBD1 (5 bases). The germline gives CDR1 SGHVS, CDR2 FQNEAQ. The CDR3 length is 13 residues. V lost 4 bases and J 5 bases, leaving 9 bases between the germline ends. The CDR3 is CASSSDTYQPQHF. The CDR3 DNA reads as TGTGCCAGCAGCTCGGACACATATCAGCCCCAGCATTTT.

At least ten counts were recorded for this clonotype. This chain joins TRBV28 and TRBJ2-1; the D gene is possibly TRBD1 (7 bases). Germline V gives CDR1 MDHEN, CDR2 SYDVKM. V gave up 7 bases and J gave up 7 bases, with 17 bases separating them. The CDR3 is made up of 14 amino acids. The CDR3 bases are TGTGCCAGCACGTATGAGACAGGGAGGAATGAGCAGTTCTTC. Amino acids: CASTYETGRNEQFF.

Note on this clonotype: This may be a read error, as it is one base from a much larger clone. The chain is built from TRBV6-1 and TRBJ2-1; TRBD1 matches at 9 bases. The end of the DNA fits TRBJ2-7 better, so the J call may be wrong. The CDR3 extends over 16 amino acids. The germline CDR1 and CDR2 sequences are MNHNS and SASEGT. The CDR3: CASSGVPGQGGNEQYF. The DNA of the CDR3 is TGTGCCAGCAGTGGAGTGCCGGGACAGGGAGGCAATGAGCAGTACTTC.

This clonotype appeared a few times. The chain carries TRBV20-1 and TRBJ1-2; 7 nucleotides agree with TRBD1. The J segment lost 6 bases and the V segment lost 6 bases, leaving 7 bases of the junction unmatched. The germline V gene encodes CDR1 DFQATT and CDR2 SNEGSKA (reference sequence). This CDR3 contains 12 residues. CDR3: CSAKRGTDGYTF. CDR3 in DNA: TGCAGTGCAAAGAGGGGGACAGATGGCTACACCTTC.

This clonotype was counted ten times or more. The chain combines TRBV12-3 or TRBV12-4 with TRBJ2-5; D tentatively fits TRBD1 or TRBD2 (6 bases each). This CDR3 spans 16 amino acids. V was pared by 6 bases and J by 4 bases, with 21 bases between. DNA for the CDR3: TGTGCCAGCAGCCCAAGGGGGGCTAGGTCGAGAGAGACCCAGTACTTC. Its translation: CASSPRGARSRETQYF.

V is TRBV5-6 and J is TRBJ2-3; D gene uncertain. CDR1 is SGHDT, CDR2 YYEEEE, per germline. Between the trimmed V and J ends, which lost 2 bases and 3 bases, there was a span of 16 bases. The length of the CDR3 is 16 residues. The CDR3 loop is CASSLGPSPATDTQYF. The CDR3 coding sequence is TGTGCCAGCAGCTTAGGGCCATCACCGGCGACAGATACGCAGTATTTT.